This TCR beta chain was captured in a study of blood T cell repertoires in COVID-19 (dated by TCRdb to the early 2020s). For context, the study as a whole: Samples from collaborators originated in the United States, Italy and Spain and spanned both the acute and convalescent phases of COVID-19. The samples were drawn from two sources: the first 160 participants of the ongoing ImmuneRACE study, and 1,254 subjects contributed by 6 global collaborators. Subjects who had been exposed to COVID-19, were actively infected with it, or had recovered from it provided the deeply sampled blood TCRbeta repertoires that made up the dataset. The prospective study material was composed of cDNA or gDNA derived from T cells, B-cell-depleted T cells, or PBMCs. The repertoires were released in a freely available public database intended as a resource for research on the immune response to SARS-CoV-2. Sample metadata almost always included a de-identified subject ID, COVID-19 status, age in years and sex. HLA class I and class II types, where available, came from metadata supplied by the sample provider rather than from assay-based typing.

Looking up the germline V gene yields CDR1 MRHNA and CDR2 SNTAGT. Unmatched junction bases come to 16, with V trimmed by 4 bases and J by 6 bases. The CDR3 numbers 18 residues from cysteine through phenylalanine. The CDR3 DNA has 54 bases and is translated from base 1. General study outcomes and caveats: The quantity of clinical and demographic metadata differed by source and by participant and was supplied without curation.

TCRbeta CDR3 regions were amplified from genomic DNA using the immunoSEQ Assay, a bias-controlled multiplex PCR. The source study handled its data this way. The number of nucleated cells in each sample was estimated from the amplification of reference gene primers within the assay. To quantify the absolute abundance of each unique TCRbeta CDR3 rearrangement, sequence reads were collapsed and filtered. For each sample, productive Simpson clonality was calculated as the square root of Simpson's diversity index across productive rearrangements. Entries here come from immuneACCESS through TCRdb and include only in-frame sequences with V and J called. Some clones fail to appear in such tables; in the studies checked, an unresolved V gene covers under half of the shortfall, and the cause of the remainder is unknown. For V, J and clone size, that table is used; D and trimming come from the DNA. For this sample the table gives 60,000 to 75,000 clones, of which about 86% were detected only once. Together, the top ten hold 9.5% to 15% of the sample.

Regarding this clone: Its antigen remains unidentified. Base qualities were left out, and no much larger clone turns up one base away.

Each collaborating institution followed its own protocols to collect whole blood in K2EDTA tubes. For TCRbeta analysis, collaborator samples were shipped as frozen whole blood, as isolated PBMCs, or as DNA extracted from either sample type. The receptor comes from a human donor in a cohort sampled during active COVID-19. Sequenced input: peripheral blood. The chain uses TRBV6-4 and TRBJ2-3, and TRBD1 aligns with 10 junction nucleotides. The CDR3 loop reads CASSVQPRDRGPRDTQYF. In nucleotides, the sequence is TGTGCCAGCAGTGTTCAACCCCGGGACAGGGGCCCTCGGGATACGCAGTATTTT.